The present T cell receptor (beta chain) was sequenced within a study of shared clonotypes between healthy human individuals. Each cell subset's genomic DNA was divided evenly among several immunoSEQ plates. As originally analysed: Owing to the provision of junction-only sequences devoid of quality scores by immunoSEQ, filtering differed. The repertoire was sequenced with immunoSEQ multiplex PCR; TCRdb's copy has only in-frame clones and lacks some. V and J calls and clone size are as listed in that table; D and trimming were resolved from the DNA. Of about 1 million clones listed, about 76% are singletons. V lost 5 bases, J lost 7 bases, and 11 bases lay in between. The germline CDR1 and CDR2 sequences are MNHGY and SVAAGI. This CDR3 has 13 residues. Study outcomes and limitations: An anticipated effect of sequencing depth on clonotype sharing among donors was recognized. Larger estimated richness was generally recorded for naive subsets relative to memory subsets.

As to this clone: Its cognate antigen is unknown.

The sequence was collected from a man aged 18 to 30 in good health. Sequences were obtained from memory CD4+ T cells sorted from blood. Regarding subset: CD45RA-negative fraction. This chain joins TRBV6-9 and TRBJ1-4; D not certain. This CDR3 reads CASSVLSGEKLFF. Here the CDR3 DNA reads TGTGCCAGCAGTGTACTATCCGGTGAAAAACTGTTTTTT.